Detailed here is one T cell receptor (beta chain). Antigen specificity is unknown. These data come from a study of shared clonotypes between healthy human individuals. About the research overall: Per donor, CD8 memory used one plate, CD8 naive used two, CD4 memory used three and CD4 naive used three. Findings of the study overall: When compared with the clonotypes that were shared by all four sorted-subset donors, the non-shared clonotypes turned out to have lower generation probabilities. Estimated richness was generally greater in naive than memory subsets. Approximately 4.5% was the fraction of naive CD4 clonotypes found shared across a handful of donors.

The CDR3 loop spans 14 amino acids. Germline V gives CDR1 SGDLS, CDR2 YYNGEE. Trimming shortened V by 2 bases and J by 3 bases, and 12 bases separated the two germline ends. TCRdb's table, derived via immunoSEQ multiplex PCR, lists solely in-frame clones and lacks some. The sample yields around 2,000,000 clones, roughly 94% seen once. This chain joins TRBV9 and TRBJ2-7, with D perhaps TRBD1 or TRBD2 (6 bases each). This sequence originates from a man in his late teens or twenties in good health. Sequencing was done on a sample of naive CD4+ T cells sorted from blood. The subset denotes: CD45RA+ positively selected. The CDR3 spells CASSVGGQSYEQYF. CDR3 coding DNA: TGTGCCAGCAGCGTTGGGGGGCAGAGCTACGAGCAGTACTTC.